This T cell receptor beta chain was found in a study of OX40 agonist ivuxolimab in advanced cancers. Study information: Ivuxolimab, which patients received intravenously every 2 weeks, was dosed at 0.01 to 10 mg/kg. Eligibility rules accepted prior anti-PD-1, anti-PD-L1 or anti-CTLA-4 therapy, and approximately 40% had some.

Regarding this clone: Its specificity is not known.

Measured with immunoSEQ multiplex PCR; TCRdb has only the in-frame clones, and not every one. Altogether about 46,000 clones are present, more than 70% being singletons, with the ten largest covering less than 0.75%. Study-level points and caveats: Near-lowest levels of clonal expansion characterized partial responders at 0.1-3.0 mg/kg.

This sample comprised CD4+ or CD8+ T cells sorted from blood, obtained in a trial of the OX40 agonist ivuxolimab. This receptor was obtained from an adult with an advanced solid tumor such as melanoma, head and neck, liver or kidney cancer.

Written as DNA, the CDR3 is TGTGCCAGCAGTAGGGTCTCCAAAGCCTATGGCTACACCTTC. Its protein is CASSRVSKAYGYTF. The chain couples TRBV6-5 to TRBJ1-2; D is uncertain. Germline CDR1 MNHEY, CDR2 SVGAGI. The CDR3 has 14 amino acids. The V and J ends lost 5 bases and 4 bases respectively, with 14 bases between them.